This T cell receptor (beta chain) derives from a study of PD-1 blockade in classical Hodgkin lymphoma. The assay was immunoSEQ multiplex PCR, and TCRdb's table has in-frame clones only and misses some. The repertoire includes more than 35,000 clones, approximately 82% of them detected once, and approximately 15% sits in the top ten. In its sample, this clone ranks as medium-sized. The antigen is not known. Whole-study findings and limits: As was reported, newly diagnosed patients showed lower baseline TCR diversity than healthy donors did.

Every patient was affected by relapse after autologous stem cell transplantation, while exposure to brentuximab vedotin was not uniform. The V gene's germline CDR1 is LNHDA and CDR2 SQIVND (reference sequence). The CDR3 is made up of 13 amino acids. V was cut by 7 bases and J by 0 bases, with 6 bases left in between. The chain has TRBV19 and TRBJ2-2, with unresolved D. The source of this sequence is a human donor with classical Hodgkin lymphoma. The sample consisted of peripheral blood mononuclear cells (PBMCs), taken before the second cycle of nivolumab. CDR3 coding DNA: TGTGCCAGTACGAACCCGAACACCGGGGAGCTGTTTTTT. Its protein product is CASTNPNTGELFF.